This TCR beta chain was profiled in a study of cytomegalovirus exposure and HLA in healthy donors. Looking at the study overall: About 84% of 398 genotyped donors fell in the Caucasian-associated ancestry cluster. General study results and limits: Highest at DRB1 and lowest at HLA-C, TCR association rates differed among HLA loci in a later analysis.

The CDR3 covers 17 residues. With 5 bases removed from V and 9 bases from J, the gap between germline ends came to 23 bases. Germline V gene lookup returns CDR1 MGHDK and CDR2 SYGVNS. 60 Vbeta and 13 Jbeta primers were used in PCR. The table came from immunoSEQ multiplex PCR; TCRdb's copy has only in-frame clones and leaves some out. The clone table shows around 53,000 clones, with the ten largest holding about 6%. A note on this clone: Its antigen remains unidentified.

The V and J genes are TRBV25-1 and TRBJ1-6; D perhaps matches TRBD1 (6 bases). Sequenced sample: PBMCs. This receptor was taken from a male donor in good health and CMV-seropositive. CDR3 DNA: TGTGCCAGCAGTTCCCGGACAGACCTTGGGCCTTCTTCACCCCTCCACTTT. Amino acid sequence: CASSSRTDLGPSSPLHF. The complete variable domain, with remaining parts taken from reference TRBV25-1 and TRBJ1-6, reads EADIYQTPRYLVIGTGKKITLECSQTMGHDKMYWYQQDPGMELHLIHYSYGVNSTEKGDLSSESTVSRIRTEHFPLTLESARPSHTSQYLCASSSRTDLGPSSPLHFGNGTRLTVT.